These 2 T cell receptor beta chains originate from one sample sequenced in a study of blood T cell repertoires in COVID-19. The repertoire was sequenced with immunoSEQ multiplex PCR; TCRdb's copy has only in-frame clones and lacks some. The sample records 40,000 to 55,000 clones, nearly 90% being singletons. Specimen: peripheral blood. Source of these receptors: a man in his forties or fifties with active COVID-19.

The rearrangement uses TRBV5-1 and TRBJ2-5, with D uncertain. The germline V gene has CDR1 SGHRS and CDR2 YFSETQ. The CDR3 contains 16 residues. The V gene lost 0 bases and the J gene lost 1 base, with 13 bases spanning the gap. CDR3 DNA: TGCGCCAGCAGCTTGGTGGGCACGTTGGGCCAAGAGACCCAGTACTTC. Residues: CASSLVGTLGQETQYF.

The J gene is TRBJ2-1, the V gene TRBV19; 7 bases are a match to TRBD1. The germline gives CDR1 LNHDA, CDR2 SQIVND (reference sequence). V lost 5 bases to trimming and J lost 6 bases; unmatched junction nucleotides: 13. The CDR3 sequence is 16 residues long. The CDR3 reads CASSLFSAAGGNEQFF. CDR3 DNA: TGTGCCAGTAGTTTATTTAGCGCGGCAGGGGGCAATGAGCAGTTCTTC.